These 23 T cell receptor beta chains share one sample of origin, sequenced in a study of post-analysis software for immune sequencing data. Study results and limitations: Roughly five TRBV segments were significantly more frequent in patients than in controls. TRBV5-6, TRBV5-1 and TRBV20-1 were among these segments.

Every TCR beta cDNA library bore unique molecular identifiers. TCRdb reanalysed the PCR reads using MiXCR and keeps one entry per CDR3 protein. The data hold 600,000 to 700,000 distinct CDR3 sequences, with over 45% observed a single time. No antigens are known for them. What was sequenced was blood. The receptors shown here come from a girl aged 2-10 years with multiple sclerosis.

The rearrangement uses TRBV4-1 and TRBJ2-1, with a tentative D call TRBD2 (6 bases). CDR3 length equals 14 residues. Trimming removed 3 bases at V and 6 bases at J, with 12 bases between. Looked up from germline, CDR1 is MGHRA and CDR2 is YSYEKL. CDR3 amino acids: CASSHGVGGNEQFF. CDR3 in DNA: TGCGCCAGCAGCCATGGCGTGGGAGGCAATGAGCAGTTCTTC.

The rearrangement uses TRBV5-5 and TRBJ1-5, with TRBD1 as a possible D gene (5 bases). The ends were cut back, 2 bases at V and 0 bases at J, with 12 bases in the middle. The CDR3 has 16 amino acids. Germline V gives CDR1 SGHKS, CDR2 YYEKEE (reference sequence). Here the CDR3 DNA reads TGTGCCAGCAGCTTTACAGGTCTGAATAGCAATCAGCCCCAGCATTTT. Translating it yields CASSFTGLNSNQPQHF.

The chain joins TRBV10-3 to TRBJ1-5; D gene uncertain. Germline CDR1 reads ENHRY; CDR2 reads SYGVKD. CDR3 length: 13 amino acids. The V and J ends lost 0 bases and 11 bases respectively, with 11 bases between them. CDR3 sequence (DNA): TGTGCCATCAGTGAGTCCGGCTGGACCACCCAGCATTTT. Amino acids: CAISESGWTTQHF.

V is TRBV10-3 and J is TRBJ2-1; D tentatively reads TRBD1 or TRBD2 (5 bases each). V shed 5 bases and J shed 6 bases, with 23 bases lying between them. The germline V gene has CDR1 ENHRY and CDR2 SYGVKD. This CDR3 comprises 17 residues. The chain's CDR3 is CAISIPRDHGWGNEQFF. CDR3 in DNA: TGTGCCATCAGTATTCCCCGGGACCATGGGTGGGGCAATGAGCAGTTCTTC.

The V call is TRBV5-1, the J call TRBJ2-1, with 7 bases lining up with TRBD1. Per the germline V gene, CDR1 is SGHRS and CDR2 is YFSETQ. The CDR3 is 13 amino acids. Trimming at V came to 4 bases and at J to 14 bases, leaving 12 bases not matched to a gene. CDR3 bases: TGCGCCAGCAGCCCAACAGGGGTAGAGGGGGAGTTCTTC. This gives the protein CASSPTGVEGEFF.

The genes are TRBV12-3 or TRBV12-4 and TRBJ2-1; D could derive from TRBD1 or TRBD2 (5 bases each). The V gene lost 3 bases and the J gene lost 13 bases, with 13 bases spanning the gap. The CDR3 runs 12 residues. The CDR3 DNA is TGTGCCAGCAGTTTGAGGGACGAGACCCAGTTCTTC. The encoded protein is CASSLRDETQFF.

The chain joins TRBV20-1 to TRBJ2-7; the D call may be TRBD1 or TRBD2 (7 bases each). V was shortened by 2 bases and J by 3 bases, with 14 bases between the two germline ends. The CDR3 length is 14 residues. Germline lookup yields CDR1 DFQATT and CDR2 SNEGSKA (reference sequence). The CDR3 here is CSARPTGEGYEQYF. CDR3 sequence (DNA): TGCAGTGCTAGACCCACAGGGGAGGGCTACGAGCAGTACTTC.

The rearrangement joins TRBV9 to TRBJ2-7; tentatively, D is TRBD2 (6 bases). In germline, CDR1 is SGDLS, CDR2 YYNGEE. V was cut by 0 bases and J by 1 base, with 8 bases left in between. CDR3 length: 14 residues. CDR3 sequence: CASSVDGGSYEQYF. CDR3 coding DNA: TGTGCCAGCAGCGTAGACGGGGGATCCTACGAGCAGTACTTC.

For the CDR3, the DNA is TGCAGTGCTAGGCTAGCGGGAGGGAACCACGAGCAGTACTTC. It is translated as CSARLAGGNHEQYF. The chain couples TRBV20-1 to TRBJ2-7, with TRBD2 matching 12 bases. J gave up 5 bases and V 3 bases, and 5 bases lay outside the gene matches. CDR1 is DFQATT, CDR2 SNEGSKA, per germline (reference sequence). The CDR3 is 14 amino acids.

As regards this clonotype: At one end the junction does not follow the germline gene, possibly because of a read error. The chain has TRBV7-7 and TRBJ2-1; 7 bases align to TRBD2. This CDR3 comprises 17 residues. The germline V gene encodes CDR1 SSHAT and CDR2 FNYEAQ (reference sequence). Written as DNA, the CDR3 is TGTGCTAGCAGCTTAGCGCGAGGACTAGGCCCCAGTAGTGAGCAGTTCTTC. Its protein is CASSLARGLGPSSEQFF.

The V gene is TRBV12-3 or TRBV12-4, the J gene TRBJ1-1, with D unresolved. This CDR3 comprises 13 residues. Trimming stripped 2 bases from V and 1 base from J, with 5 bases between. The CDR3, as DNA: TGTGCCAGCAGTTTAAAAGCGAACACTGAAGCTTTCTTT. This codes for CASSLKANTEAFF.

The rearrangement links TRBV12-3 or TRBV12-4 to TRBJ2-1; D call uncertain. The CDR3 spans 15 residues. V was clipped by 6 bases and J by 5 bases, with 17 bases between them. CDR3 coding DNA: TGTGCCAGCAGCACCGTTGGGGTGGTGAACAATGAGCAGTTCTTC. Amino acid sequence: CASSTVGVVNNEQFF.

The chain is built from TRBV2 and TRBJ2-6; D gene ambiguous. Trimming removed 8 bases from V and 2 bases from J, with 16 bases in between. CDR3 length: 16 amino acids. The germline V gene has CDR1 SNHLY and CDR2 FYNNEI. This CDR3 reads CASVGRTFPGANVLTF. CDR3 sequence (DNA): TGTGCCAGCGTGGGCCGCACGTTCCCTGGGGCCAACGTCCTGACTTTC. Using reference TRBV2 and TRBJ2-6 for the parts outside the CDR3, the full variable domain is EPEVTQTPSHQVTQMGQEVILRCVPISNHLYFYWYRQILGQKVEFLVSFYNNEISEKSEIFDDQFSVERPDGSNFTLKIRSTKLEDSAMYFCASVGRTFPGANVLTFGAGSRLTVL.

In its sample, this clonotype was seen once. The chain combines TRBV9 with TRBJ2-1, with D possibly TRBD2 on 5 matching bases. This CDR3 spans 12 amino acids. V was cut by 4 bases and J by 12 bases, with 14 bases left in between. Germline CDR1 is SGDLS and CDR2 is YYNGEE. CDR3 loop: CASSTPGEGQFF. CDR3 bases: TGTGCCAGCAGCACCCCCGGGGAAGGGCAGTTCTTC. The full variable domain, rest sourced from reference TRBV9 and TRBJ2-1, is DSGVTQTPKHLITATGQRVTLRCSPRSGDLSVYWYQQSLDQGLQFLIQYYNGEERAKGNILERFSAQQFPDLHSELNLSSLELGDSALYFCASSTPGEGQFFGPGTRLTVL.

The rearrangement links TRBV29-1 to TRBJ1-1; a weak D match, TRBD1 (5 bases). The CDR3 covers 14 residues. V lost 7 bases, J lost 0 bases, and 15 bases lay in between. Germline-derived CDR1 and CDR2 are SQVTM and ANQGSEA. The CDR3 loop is CSAEGGTVNTEAFF. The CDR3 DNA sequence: TGCAGCGCCGAGGGAGGGACGGTGAACACTGAAGCTTTCTTT.

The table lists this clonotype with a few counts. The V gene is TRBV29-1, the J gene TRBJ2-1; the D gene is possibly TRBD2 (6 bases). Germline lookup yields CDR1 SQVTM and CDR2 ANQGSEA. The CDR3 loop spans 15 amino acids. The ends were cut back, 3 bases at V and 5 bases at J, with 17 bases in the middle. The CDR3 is CSVEDASVTHNEQFF. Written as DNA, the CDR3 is TGCAGCGTTGAGGATGCTAGCGTCACCCACAATGAGCAGTTCTTC.

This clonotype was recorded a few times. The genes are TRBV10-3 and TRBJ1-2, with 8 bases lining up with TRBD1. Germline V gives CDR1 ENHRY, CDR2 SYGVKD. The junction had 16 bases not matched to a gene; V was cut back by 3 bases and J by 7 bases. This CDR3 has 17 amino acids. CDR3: CAISDKSTGGGVSGYTF. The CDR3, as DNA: TGTGCCATCAGTGACAAGTCAACAGGGGGAGGTGTGTCTGGCTACACCTTC.

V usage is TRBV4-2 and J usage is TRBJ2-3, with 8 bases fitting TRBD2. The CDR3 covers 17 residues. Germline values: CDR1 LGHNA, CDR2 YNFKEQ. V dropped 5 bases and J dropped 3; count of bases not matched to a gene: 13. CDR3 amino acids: CASSRGKLAESTDTQYF. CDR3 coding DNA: TGTGCCAGCAGCAGGGGTAAACTAGCGGAATCTACAGATACGCAGTATTTT.

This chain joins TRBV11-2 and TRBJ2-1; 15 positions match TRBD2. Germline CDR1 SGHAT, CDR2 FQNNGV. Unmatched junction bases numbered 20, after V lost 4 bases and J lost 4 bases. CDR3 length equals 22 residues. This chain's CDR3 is CASSSQNKGTSGGLVGYNEQFF. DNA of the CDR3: TGTGCCAGCAGCTCCCAGAACAAAGGGACTAGCGGGGGGTTGGTAGGTTACAATGAGCAGTTCTTC.

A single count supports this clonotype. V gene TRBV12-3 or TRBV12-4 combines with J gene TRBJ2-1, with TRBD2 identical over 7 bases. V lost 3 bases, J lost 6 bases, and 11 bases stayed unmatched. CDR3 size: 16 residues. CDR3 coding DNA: TGTGCCAGCAGTTTCTCAAGGCTAGCGGTAATCAATGAGCAGTTCTTC. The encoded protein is CASSFSRLAVINEQFF.

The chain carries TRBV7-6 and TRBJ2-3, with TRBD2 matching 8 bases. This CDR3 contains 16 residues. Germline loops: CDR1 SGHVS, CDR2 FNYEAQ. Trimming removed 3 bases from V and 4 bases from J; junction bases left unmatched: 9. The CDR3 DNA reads TGTGCCAGCAGCTTCACAGCGGGAGACCCCCCAGATACGCAGTATTTT. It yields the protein CASSFTAGDPPDTQYF.

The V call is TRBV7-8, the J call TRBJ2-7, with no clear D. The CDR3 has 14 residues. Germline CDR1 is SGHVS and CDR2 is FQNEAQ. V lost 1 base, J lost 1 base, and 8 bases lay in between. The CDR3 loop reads CASSLEPASYEQYF. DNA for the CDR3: TGTGCCAGCAGCTTAGAGCCAGCTTCCTACGAGCAGTACTTC. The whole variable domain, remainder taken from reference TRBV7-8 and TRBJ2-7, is GAGVSQSPRYKVAKRGQDVALRCDPISGHVSLFWYQQALGQGPEFLTYFQNEAQLDKSGLPSDRFFAERPEGSVSTLKIQRTQQEDSAVYLCASSLEPASYEQYFGPGTRLTVT.

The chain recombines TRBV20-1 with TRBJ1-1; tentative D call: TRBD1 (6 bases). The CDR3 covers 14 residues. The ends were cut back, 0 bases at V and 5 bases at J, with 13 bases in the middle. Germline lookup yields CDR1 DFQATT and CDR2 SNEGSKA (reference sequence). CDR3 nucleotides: TGCAGTGCTAGAGATCTGGGGGGCGAGACTGAAGCTTTCTTT. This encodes CSARDLGGETEAFF.